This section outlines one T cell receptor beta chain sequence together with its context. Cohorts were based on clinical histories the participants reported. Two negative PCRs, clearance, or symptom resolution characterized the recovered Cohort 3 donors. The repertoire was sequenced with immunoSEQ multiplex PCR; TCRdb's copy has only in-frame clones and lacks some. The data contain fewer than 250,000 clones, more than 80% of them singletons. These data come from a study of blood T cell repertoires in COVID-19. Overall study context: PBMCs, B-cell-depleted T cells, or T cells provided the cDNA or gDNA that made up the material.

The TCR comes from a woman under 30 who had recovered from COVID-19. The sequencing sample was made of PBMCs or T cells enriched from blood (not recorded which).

The CDR3 DNA follows: TGTGCCAGCAGGGTCGGCGGGGTCCAAGAGACCCAGTACTTC. This gives the protein CASRVGGVQETQYF. V and J are TRBV6-5 and TRBJ2-5; D may be TRBD2 (6 bases). Germline CDR1 reads MNHEY; CDR2 reads SVGAGI. This CDR3 contains 14 residues. The V and J ends lost 6 bases and 1 base respectively, with 12 bases between them.